The source of this T cell receptor (beta chain) is a study of blood T cell repertoires in COVID-19 (dated by TCRdb to about 2020). In the study overall: The collaborator samples originated in the United States, Italy and Spain and spanned the acute and convalescent phases of COVID-19. Where available, HLA class I and class II types were taken from metadata supplied by the sample provider and were not determined by assay-based typing. The repertoires were released in a freely available public database meant as a resource for research on the immune response to SARS-CoV-2. The prospective study material was composed of cDNA or gDNA derived from T cells, B-cell-depleted T cells, or PBMCs. The dataset comprised deeply sampled blood TCRbeta repertoires from subjects exposed to, actively infected with, or recovered from COVID-19. The samples were drawn from the first 160 participants of the ongoing ImmuneRACE study and from under 1,500 subjects provided by 6 global collaborators. Nearly every sample came with metadata listing a de-identified subject ID, COVID-19 status, age in years and sex. On the study overall, not on this receptor specifically: How much clinical and demographic metadata was included differed by source and by participant, and the metadata was provided uncurated.

As concerns this clone: Its specific antigen is unknown. Per-base quality was not reported, and no clone a single base away is much larger than it.

TCRbeta CDR3 regions were amplified from genomic DNA by means of the immunoSEQ Assay, a bias-controlled multiplex PCR. Per the authors' processing: Nucleated cell counts per sample were estimated from amplification of reference gene primers within the assay. To quantify the absolute abundance of each unique TCRbeta CDR3 rearrangement, sequence reads were collapsed and filtered. For each sample, productive Simpson clonality was calculated as the square root of Simpson's diversity index across productive rearrangements. TCRdb carries this immuneACCESS record with in-frame sequences only. Its versions omit some clonotypes, under half of them owing to an unresolved V gene in the studies checked, with the rest unexplained. V and J calls and clone size are copied from that table; D and trimming were computed from the DNA. Here the sample has approximately 250,000 clones; roughly 84% occur a single time. The ten largest clonotypes hold about 1.5% of the sample.

The germline V end is reduced by 6 bases and the J end by 1 base; junction bases left unmatched: 6. The germline V gene supplies CDR1 SGHAT and CDR2 FQNNGV. From its cysteine to its phenylalanine, the CDR3 spans 15 amino acids. Only CDR3 DNA remains: 45 bases, in frame from the first base. Samples from volunteer blood donors who had recovered from COVID-19 were contributed by a second Seattle source. The collaborating institutions used their own protocols to collect whole blood in K2EDTA tubes. Collaborator samples were shipped for TCRbeta analysis as frozen whole blood, isolated PBMCs, or DNA extracted from either sample type.

This chain is built from TRBV11-2 and TRBJ2-4; 7 nucleotides in the junction match TRBD2. Sequencing was performed on peripheral blood. The clonotype originates from a woman in her thirties or forties who had recovered from COVID-19. Here is the DNA: TGTGCCAGCAGGGCTGTGCGGGGGGCCAAAAACATTCAGTACTTC. It specifies CASRAVRGAKNIQYF.